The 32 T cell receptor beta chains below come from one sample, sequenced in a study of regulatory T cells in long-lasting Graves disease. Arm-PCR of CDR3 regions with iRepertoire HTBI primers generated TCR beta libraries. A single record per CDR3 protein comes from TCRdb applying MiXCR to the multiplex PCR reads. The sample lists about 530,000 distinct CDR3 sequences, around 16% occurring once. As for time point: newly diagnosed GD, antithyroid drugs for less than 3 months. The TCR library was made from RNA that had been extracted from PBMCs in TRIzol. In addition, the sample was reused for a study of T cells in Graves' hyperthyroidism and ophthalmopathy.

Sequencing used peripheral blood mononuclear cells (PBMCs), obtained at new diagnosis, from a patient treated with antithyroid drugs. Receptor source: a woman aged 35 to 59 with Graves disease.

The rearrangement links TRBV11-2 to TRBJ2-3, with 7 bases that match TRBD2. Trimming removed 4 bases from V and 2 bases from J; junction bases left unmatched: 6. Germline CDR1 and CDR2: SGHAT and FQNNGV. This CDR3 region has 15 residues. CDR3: CASSSTSLATDTQYF. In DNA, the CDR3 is TGTGCCAGCAGCTCGACTAGCCTGGCCACAGATACGCAGTATTTT.

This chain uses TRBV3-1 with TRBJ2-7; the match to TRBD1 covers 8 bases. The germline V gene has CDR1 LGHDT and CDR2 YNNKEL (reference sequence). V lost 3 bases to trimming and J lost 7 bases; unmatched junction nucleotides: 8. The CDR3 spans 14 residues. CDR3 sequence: CASSHRPTGEEQYF. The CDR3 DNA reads TGTGCCAGCAGCCACAGACCGACAGGGGAAGAGCAGTACTTC.

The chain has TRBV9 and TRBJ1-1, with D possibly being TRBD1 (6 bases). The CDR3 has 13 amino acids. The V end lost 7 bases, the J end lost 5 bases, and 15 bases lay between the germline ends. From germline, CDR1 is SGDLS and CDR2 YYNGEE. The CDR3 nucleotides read TGTGCCAGCGCGCCCGAGGGGGGGACTGAAGCTTTCTTT. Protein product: CASAPEGGTEAFF.

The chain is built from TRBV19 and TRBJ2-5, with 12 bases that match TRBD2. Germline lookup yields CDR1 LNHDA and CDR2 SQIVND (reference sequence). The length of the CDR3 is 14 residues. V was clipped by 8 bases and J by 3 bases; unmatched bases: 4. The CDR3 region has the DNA TGTGCCAGTTCTAGCGGGGGGGCCGAAGAGACCCAGTACTTC. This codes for CASSSGGAEETQYF.

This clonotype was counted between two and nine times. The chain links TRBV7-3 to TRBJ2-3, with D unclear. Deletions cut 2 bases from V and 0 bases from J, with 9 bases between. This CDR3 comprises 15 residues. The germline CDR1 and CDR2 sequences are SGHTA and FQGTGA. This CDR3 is CASSLDGRSTDTQYF. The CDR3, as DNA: TGTGCCAGCAGCTTAGACGGCCGAAGCACAGATACGCAGTATTTT.

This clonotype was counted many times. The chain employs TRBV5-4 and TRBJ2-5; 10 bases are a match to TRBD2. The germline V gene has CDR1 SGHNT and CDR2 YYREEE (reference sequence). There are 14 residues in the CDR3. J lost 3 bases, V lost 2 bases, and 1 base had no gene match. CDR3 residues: CASSFSGGKETQYF. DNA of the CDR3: TGTGCCAGCAGCTTTAGCGGGGGGAAAGAGACCCAGTACTTC.

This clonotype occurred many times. The CDR3 coding sequence is TGTGCCAGCAGACGCAGGGGATATGAGGACAATGAGCAGTTCTTC. Translation gives CASRRRGYEDNEQFF. The chain recombines TRBV6-1 with TRBJ2-1; perhaps TRBD1 as D (6 bases). V lost 6 bases and J 5 bases, leaving 17 bases between the germline ends. In germline, CDR1 is MNHNS, CDR2 SASEGT. CDR3 length: 15 residues.

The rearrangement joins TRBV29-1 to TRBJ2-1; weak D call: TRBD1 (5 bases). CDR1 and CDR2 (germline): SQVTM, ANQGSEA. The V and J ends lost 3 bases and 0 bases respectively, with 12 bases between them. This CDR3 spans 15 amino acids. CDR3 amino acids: CSVEYGQSSYNEQFF. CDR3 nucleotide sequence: TGCAGCGTTGAGTACGGACAAAGCTCCTACAATGAGCAGTTCTTC.

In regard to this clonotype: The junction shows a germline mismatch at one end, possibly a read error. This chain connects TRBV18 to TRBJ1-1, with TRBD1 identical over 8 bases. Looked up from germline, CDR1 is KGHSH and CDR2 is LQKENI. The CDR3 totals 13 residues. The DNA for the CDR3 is TGTGCCAGCTCAATGGACAGGGACACTGAAGCTTCCTTT. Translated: CASSMDRDTEASF. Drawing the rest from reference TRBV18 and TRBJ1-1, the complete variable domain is NAGVMQNPRHLVRRRGQEARLRCSPMKGHSHVYWYRQLPEEGLKFMVYLQKENIIDESGMPKERFSAEFPKEGPSILRIQQVVRGDSAAYFCASSMDRDTEASFGQGTRLTVV.

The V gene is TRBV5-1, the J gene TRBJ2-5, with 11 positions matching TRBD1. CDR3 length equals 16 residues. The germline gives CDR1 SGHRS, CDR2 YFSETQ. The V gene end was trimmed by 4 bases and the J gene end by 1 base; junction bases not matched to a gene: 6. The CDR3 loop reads CASSLGTGGVQETQYF. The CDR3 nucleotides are TGCGCCAGCAGCCTCGGGACAGGGGGAGTCCAAGAGACCCAGTACTTC.

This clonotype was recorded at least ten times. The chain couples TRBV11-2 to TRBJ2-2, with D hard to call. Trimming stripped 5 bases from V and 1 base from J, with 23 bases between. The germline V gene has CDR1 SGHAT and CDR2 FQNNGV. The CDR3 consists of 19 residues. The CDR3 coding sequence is TGTGCCAGCAGCGTCTGGCCCCTCCCTCGGACCTTGAACACCGGGGAGCTGTTTTTT. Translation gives CASSVWPLPRTLNTGELFF. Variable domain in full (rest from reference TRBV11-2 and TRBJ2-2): EAGVAQSPRYKIIEKRQSVAFWCNPISGHATLYWYQQILGQGPKLLIQFQNNGVVDDSQLPKDRFSAERLKGVDSTLKIQPAKLEDSAVYLCASSVWPLPRTLNTGELFFGEGSRLTVL.

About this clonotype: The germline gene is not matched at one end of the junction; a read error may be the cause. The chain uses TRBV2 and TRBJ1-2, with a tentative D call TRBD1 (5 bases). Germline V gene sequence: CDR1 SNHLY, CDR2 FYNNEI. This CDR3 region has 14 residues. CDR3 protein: CASSEGAGKYGYTF. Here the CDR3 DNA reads TGTGCCAGCAGCGAAGGGGCAGGGAAATATGGCTACACCTTC.

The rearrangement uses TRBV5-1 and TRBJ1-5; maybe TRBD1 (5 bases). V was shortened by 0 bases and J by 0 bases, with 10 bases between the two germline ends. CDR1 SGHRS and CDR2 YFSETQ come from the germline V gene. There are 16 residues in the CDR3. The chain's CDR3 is CASSLGGDPSNQPQHF. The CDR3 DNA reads TGCGCCAGCAGCTTGGGAGGGGACCCTAGCAATCAGCCCCAGCATTTT.

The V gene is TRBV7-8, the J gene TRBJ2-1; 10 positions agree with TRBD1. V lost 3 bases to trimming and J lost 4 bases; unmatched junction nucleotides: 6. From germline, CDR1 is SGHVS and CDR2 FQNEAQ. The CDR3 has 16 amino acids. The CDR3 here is CASSLEWGQGYNEQFF. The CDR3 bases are TGTGCCAGCAGCTTGGAGTGGGGACAGGGGTACAATGAGCAGTTCTTC.

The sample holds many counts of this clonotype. The CDR3 reads CASSLGAGNTEAFF. The DNA for the CDR3 is TGTGCCAGCAGCTTAGGGGCGGGGAACACTGAAGCTTTCTTT. The chain has TRBV7-2 and TRBJ1-1; the D is unclear. CDR1 is SGHTA, CDR2 FQGNSA, per germline. The CDR3 runs to 14 residues. Trimming stripped 1 base from V and 1 base from J, with 7 bases between.

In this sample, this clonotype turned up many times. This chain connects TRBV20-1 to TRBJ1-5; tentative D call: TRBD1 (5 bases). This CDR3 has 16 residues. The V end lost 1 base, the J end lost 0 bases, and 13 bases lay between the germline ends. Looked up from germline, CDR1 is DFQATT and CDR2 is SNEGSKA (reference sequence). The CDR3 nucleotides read TGCAGTGCTAGAGCCACGACAGAGAATAGCAATCAGCCCCAGCATTTT. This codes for CSARATTENSNQPQHF.

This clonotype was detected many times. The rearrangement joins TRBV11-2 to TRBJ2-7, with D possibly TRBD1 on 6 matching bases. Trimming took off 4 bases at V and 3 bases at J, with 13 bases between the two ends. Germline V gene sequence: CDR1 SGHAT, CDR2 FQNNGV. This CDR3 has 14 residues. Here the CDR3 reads CASSSRGSYYEQYF. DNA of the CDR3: TGTGCCAGCAGCTCCAGGGGTTCCTACTACGAGCAGTACTTC.

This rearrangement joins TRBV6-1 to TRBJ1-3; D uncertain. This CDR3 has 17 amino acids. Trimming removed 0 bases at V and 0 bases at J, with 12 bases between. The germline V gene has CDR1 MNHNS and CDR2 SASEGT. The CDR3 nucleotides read TGTGCCAGCAGTGAAGCGTACAGCCTGCGCTCTGGAAACACCATATATTTT. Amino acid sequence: CASSEAYSLRSGNTIYF.

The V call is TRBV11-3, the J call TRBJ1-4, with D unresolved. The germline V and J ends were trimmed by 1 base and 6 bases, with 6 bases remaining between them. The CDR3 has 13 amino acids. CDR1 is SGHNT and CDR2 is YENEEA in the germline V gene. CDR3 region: CASSLGPDEKLFF. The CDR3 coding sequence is TGTGCCAGCAGCTTAGGCCCTGATGAAAAACTGTTTTTT.

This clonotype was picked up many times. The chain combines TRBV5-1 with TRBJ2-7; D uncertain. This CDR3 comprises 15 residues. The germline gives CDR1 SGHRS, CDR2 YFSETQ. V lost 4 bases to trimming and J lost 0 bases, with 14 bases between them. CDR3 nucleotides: TGCGCCAGCAGCCCGCTTGGAGATAGCTCCTACGAGCAGTACTTC. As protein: CASSPLGDSSYEQYF.

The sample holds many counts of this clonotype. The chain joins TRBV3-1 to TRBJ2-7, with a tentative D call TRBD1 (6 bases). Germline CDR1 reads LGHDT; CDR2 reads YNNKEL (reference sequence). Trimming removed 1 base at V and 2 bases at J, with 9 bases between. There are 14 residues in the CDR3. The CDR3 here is CASSQVAGAYEQYF. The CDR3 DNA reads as TGTGCCAGCAGCCAAGTCGCAGGGGCCTACGAGCAGTACTTC.

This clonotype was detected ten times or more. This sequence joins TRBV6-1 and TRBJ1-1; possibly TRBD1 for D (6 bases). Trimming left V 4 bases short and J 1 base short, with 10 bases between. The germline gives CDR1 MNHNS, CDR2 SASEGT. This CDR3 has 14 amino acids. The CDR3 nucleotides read TGTGCCAGCAGTGTAGGCAGGGGGAACACTGAAGCTTTCTTT. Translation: CASSVGRGNTEAFF.

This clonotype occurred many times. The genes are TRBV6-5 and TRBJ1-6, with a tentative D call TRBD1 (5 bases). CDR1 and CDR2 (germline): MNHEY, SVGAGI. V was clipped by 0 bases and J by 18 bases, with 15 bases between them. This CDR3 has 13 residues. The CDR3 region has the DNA TGTGCCAGCAGTTACTCTCAGGCAGGGTTGGCCCACTTT. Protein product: CASSYSQAGLAHF.

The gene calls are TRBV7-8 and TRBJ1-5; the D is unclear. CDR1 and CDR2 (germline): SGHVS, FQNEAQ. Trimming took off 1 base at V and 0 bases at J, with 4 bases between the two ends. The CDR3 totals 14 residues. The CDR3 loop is CASSLVSSNQPQHF. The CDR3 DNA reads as TGTGCCAGCAGCTTAGTTAGTAGCAATCAGCCCCAGCATTTT.

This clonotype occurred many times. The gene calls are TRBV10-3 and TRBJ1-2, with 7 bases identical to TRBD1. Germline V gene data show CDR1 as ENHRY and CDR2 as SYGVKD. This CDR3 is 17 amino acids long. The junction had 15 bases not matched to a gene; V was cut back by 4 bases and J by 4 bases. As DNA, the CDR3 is TGTGCCATCAGTGGGACGCGGGACAGCGTCCAGGGCTATGGCTACACCTTC. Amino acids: CAISGTRDSVQGYGYTF.

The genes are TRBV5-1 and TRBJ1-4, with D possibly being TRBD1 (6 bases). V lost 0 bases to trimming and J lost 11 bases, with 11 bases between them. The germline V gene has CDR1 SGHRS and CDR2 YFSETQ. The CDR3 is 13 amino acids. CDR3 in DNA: TGCGCCAGCAGCTTGGCAGGACAGTCGAAACTGTTTTTT. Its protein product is CASSLAGQSKLFF.

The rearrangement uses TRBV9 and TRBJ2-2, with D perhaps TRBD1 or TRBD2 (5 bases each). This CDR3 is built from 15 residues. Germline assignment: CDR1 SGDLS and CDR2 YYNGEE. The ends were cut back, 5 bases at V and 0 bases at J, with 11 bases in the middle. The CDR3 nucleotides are TGTGCCAGCAGTGGTTGGGGGACGAACACCGGGGAGCTGTTTTTT. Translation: CASSGWGTNTGELFF.

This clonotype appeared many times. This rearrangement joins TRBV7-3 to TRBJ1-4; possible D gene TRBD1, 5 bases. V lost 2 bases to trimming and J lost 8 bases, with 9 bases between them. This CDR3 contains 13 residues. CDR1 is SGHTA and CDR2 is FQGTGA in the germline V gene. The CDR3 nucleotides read TGTGCCAGCAGCTTAGGGGCCGGGGAAAAACTGTTTTTT. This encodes CASSLGAGEKLFF.

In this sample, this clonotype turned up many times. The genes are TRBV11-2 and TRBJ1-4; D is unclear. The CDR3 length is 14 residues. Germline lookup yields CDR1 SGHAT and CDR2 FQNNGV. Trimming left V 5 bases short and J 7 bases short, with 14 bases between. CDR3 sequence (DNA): TGTGCCAGCAGCCCTCACCTTCAAACTGAAAAACTGTTTTTT. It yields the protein CASSPHLQTEKLFF.

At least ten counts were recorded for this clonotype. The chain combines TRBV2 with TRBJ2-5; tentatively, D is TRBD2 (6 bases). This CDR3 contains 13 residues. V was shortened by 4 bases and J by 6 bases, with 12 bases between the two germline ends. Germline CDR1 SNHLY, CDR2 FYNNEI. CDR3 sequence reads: CASSVGTLKTQYF. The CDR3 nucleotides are TGTGCCAGCAGTGTCGGGACTTTGAAGACCCAGTACTTC.

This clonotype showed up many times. The CDR3 protein is CASTKGTSGGSNTDTQYF. CDR3 coding DNA: TGTGCCAGCACCAAGGGGACTAGCGGGGGGTCGAACACAGATACGCAGTATTTT. This chain connects TRBV11-3 to TRBJ2-3, with TRBD2 identical over 15 bases. V shed 7 bases and J 2 bases; nucleotides not matched to a gene: 10. This CDR3 contains 18 residues. CDR1 SGHNT and CDR2 YENEEA come from the germline V gene.

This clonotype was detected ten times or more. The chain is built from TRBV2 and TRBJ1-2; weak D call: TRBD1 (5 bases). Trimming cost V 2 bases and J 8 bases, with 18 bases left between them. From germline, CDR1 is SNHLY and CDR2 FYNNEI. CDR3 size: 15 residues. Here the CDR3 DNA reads TGTGCCAGCAGTGAAATGCAGGGAACGGCCCGGGGCTACACCTTC. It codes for CASSEMQGTARGYTF.